This T cell receptor beta chain came from a study of blood T cell repertoires in COVID-19. Original analysis: Quantification of nucleated cells was approximated via reference gene primer amplification. The data were produced by immunoSEQ multiplex PCR, yet TCRdb's version contains in-frame clones alone and is incomplete. V and J calls and clone size come straight from that table; D and trimming were deduced from the DNA. The profile covers about 140,000 clones, with roughly 84% appearing a single time and about 5.5% taken by the ten largest. The CDR3 spans 17 residues. V was shortened by 4 bases and J by 0 bases, with 15 bases between the two germline ends. Germline CDR1 reads MNHEY; CDR2 reads SMNVEV (reference sequence).

This chain uses TRBV27 with TRBJ2-2, with D perhaps TRBD2 (6 bases). Sequencing was performed on PBMCs or T cells enriched from blood (not recorded which). The TCR sequence derives from a middle-aged man with acute COVID-19. CDR3 residues: CASSSGEDPANTGELFF. In DNA, the CDR3 is TGTGCCAGCAGTTCGGGGGAGGACCCCGCGAACACCGGGGAGCTGTTTTTT.